This T cell receptor beta chain was recovered during a study of T cells in Graves' hyperthyroidism and ophthalmopathy. As concerns this clonotype: Antigen: not known.

The source material, RNA transcripts, was used to amplify TCR beta CDR3 regions. HTBI primers were the set used in a first-round RT-PCR of the TCR CDR3. TCRdb recomputed calls from the multiplex PCR reads with MiXCR, one row per CDR3 protein. The sample holds roughly 300,000 distinct CDR3 sequences, 25% to 30% seen once. The CDR3 consists of 15 residues. V lost 2 bases and J lost 3; bases outside the gene matches: 6. Germline V gives CDR1 MNHEY, CDR2 SVGAGI. Overall study results and limits: Separation of ophthalmopathy from stable hyperthyroidism was achieved by a 13 V-J model. Most expanded thyroid clonotypes above 0.001 also appeared in blood.

Patients aged 18 to 65 had newly diagnosed hyperthyroidism that had lasted under 2 months. This blood was taken when hyperthyroidism was first diagnosed, before any ophthalmopathy symptoms existed. This clonotype originated in a man between 35 and 55 years old with Graves' hyperthyroidism that later progressed to Graves' ophthalmopathy. What was sequenced was blood. This sequence joins TRBV6-5 and TRBJ1-1; 7 positions agree with TRBD1. CDR3 sequence reads: CASSYPEQGYTEAFF. CDR3 DNA: TGTGCCAGCAGTTACCCAGAACAGGGGTACACTGAAGCTTTCTTT.